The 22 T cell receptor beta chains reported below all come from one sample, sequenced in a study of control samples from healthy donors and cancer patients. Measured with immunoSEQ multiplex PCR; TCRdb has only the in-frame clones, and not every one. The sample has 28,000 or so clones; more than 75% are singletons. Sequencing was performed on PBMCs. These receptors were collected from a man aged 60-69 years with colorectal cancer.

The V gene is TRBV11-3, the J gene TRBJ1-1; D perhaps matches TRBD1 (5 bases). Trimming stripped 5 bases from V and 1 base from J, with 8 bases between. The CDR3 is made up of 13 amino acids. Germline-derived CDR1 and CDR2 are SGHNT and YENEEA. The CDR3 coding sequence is TGTGCCAGCAGCCCCGGACAGAACACTGAAGCTTTCTTT. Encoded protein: CASSPGQNTEAFF.

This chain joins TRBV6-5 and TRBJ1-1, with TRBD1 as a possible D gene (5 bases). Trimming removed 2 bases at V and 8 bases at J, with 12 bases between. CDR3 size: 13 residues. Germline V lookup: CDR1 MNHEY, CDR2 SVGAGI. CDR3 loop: CASSYEGTLEAFF. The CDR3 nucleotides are TGTGCCAGCAGTTACGAGGGGACCCTCGAAGCTTTCTTT.

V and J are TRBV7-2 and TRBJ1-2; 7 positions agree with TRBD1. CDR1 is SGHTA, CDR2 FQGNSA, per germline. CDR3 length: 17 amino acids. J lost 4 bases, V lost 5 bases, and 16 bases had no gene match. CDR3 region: CASSPYFPRQGLYGYTF. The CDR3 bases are TGTGCCAGCAGCCCCTATTTCCCCAGACAGGGACTCTATGGCTACACCTTC.

The CDR3 sequence: CASSAQETQYF. CDR3 nucleotide sequence: TGTGCCAGCAGCGCCCAAGAGACCCAGTACTTC. The rearrangement links TRBV9 to TRBJ2-5; the D is unclear. V gave up 3 bases and J gave up 1 base, with 1 base separating them. The length of the CDR3 is 11 residues. CDR1 is SGDLS and CDR2 is YYNGEE in the germline V gene.

The CDR3 protein is CASRQRGGGDTQYF. In DNA form, the CDR3 reads TGTGCCAGCAGACAGCGGGGGGGTGGTGATACGCAGTATTTT. V gene TRBV3-1 (or the pseudogene TRBV3-2) combines with J gene TRBJ2-3; 10 bases match TRBD2. Per the germline V gene, CDR1 is LGHDT and CDR2 is YNNKEL (reference sequence). The V segment lost 6 bases and the J segment 6 bases; nucleotides outside the gene matches: 6. The CDR3 extends over 14 amino acids.

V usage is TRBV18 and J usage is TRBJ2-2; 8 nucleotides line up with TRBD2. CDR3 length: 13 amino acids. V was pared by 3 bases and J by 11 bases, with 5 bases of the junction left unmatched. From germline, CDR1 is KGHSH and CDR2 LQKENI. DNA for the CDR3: TGTGCCAGCTCACCCGGACTAGCTGGTGAGCTGTTTTTT. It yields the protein CASSPGLAGELFF.

The CDR3 sequence: CASSPGQGNSGNTIYF. The CDR3 region has the DNA TGTGCCAGCTCACCTGGACAGGGCAACTCTGGAAACACCATATATTTT. The rearrangement joins TRBV18 to TRBJ1-3; 8 nucleotides line up with TRBD1. Germline CDR1 is KGHSH and CDR2 is LQKENI. CDR3 length: 16 amino acids. The trim removed 3 bases at V and 0 bases at J, leaving 4 bases unmatched.

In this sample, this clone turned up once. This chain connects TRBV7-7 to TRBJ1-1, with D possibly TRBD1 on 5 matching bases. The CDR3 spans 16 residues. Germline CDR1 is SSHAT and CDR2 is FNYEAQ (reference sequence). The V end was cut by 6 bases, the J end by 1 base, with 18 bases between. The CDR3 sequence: CASSSERGRTNTEAFF. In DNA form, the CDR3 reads TGTGCCAGCAGTTCGGAGAGGGGCAGAACGAACACTGAAGCTTTCTTT.

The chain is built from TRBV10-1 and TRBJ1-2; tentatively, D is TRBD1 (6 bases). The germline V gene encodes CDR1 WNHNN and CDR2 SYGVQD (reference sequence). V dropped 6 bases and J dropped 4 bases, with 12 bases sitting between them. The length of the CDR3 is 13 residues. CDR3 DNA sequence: TGCGCCAGCAGCGATGGACAGCCCTATGGCTACACCTTC. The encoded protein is CASSDGQPYGYTF.

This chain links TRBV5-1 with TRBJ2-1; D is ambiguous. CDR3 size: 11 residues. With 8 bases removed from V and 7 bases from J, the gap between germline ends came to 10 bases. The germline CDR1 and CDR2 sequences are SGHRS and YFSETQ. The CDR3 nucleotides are TGCGCCAGTGGCGCGGCTAATGAGCAGTTCTTC. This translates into CASGAANEQFF.

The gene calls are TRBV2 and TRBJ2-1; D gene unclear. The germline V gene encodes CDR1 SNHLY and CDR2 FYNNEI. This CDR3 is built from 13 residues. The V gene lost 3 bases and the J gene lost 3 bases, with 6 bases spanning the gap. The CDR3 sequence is CASSDVSYNEQFF. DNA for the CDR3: TGTGCCAGCAGTGACGTCAGCTACAATGAGCAGTTCTTC. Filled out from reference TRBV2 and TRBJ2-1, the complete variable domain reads EPEVTQTPSHQVTQMGQEVILRCVPISNHLYFYWYRQILGQKVEFLVSFYNNEISEKSEIFDDQFSVERPDGSNFTLKIRSTKLEDSAMYFCASSDVSYNEQFFGPGTRLTVL.

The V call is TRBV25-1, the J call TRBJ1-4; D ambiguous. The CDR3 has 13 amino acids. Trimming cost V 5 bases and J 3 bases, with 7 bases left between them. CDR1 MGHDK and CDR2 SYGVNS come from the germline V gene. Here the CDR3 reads CASSRQPNEKLFF. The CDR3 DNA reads TGTGCCAGCAGTCGGCAGCCTAATGAAAAACTGTTTTTT.

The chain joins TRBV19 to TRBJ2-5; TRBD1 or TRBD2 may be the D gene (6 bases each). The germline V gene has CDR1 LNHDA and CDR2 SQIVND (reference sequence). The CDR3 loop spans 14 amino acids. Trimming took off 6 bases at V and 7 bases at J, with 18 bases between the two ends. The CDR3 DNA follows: TGTGCCAGTAGCCCAAGTGGCGGAGGGGGGACCCAGTACTTC. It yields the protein CASSPSGGGGTQYF.

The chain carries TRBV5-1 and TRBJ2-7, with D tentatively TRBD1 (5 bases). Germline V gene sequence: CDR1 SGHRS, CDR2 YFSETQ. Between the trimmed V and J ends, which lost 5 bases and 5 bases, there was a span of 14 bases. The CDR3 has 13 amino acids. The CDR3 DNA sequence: TGCGCCAGCAGTTCAATAGGGGAACACGAGCAGTACTTC. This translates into CASSSIGEHEQYF.

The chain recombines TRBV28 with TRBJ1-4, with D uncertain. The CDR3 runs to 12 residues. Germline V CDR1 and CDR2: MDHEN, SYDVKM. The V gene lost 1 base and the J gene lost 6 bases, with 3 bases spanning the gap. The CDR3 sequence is CASSLSDEKLFF. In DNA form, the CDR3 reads TGTGCCAGCAGTTTATCCGATGAAAAACTGTTTTTT.

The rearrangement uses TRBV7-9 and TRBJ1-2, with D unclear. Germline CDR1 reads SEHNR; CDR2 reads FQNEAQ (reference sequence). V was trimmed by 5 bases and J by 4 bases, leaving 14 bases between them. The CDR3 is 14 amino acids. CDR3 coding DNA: TGTGCCAGCAGCCTGGACGGCGGACCCTATGGCTACACCTTC. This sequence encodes CASSLDGGPYGYTF.

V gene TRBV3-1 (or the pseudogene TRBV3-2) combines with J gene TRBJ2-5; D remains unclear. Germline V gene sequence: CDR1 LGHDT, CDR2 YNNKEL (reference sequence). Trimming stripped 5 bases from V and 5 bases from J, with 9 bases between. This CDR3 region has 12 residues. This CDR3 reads CASSSLAETQYF. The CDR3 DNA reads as TGTGCCAGCAGCTCATTGGCGGAGACCCAGTACTTC.

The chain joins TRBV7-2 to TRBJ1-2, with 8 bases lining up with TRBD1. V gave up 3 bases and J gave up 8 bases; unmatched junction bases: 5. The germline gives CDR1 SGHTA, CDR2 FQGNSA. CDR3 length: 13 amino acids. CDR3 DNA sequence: TGTGCCAGCAGCTTCGACAGGGGTAGGGGCTACACCTTC. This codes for CASSFDRGRGYTF.

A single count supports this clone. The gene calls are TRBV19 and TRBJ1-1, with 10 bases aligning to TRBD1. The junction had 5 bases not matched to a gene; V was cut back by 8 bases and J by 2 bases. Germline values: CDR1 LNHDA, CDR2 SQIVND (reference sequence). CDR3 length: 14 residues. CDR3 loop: CASGDRGENTEAFF. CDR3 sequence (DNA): TGTGCCAGTGGGGACAGGGGAGAAAACACTGAAGCTTTCTTT.

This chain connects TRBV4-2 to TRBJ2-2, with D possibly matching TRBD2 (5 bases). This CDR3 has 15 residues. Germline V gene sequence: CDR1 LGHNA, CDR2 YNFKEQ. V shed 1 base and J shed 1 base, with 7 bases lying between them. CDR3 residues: CASSQGELNTGELFF. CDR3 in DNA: TGTGCCAGCAGCCAAGGGGAGCTGAACACCGGGGAGCTGTTTTTT.

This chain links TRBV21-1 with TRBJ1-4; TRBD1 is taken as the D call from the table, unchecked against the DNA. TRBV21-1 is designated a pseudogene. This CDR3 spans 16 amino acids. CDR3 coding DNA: TGTGCCAGCAGCGGTCGCTTCAGGGGGCTTTCTGAAAAACTGTTTTTT. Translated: CASSGRFRGLSEKLFF.

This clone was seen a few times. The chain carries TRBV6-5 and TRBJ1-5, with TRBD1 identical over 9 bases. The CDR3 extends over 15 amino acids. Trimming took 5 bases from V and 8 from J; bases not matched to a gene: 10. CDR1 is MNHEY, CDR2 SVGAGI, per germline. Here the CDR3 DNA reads TGTGCCAGCAGTCCCGGGACAGGGAACGGAGAGCCCCAGCATTTT. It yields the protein CASSPGTGNGEPQHF.